This T cell receptor (beta chain) was observed in a study of regulatory T cells in long-lasting Graves disease. Indicated time point: persistent/refractory GD, antithyroid drugs over 5 years with positive TRAb. After RNA was extracted from PBMCs, the TCR library was made from it. This clonotype turned up a few times. Building of the TCR beta libraries involved iRepertoire HTBI primers and Arm-PCR of CDR3 regions. Authors' data handling: Throughout the samples, researchers identified fewer than 80 TRBV and 14 TRBJ segments. A single record per CDR3 protein comes from TCRdb applying MiXCR to the multiplex PCR reads. TCRdb's processing, not the authors', yielded these V and J calls. This sample has some 470,000 distinct CDR3 sequences, with 20% to 25% found just once. The sample here was peripheral blood mononuclear cells (PBMCs), taken when the disease was refractory, from a patient treated with antithyroid drugs. This TCR was sampled from a female donor with Graves disease.

CDR3 residues: CASSERWSEAFF. Here the CDR3 DNA reads TGTGCCAGCAGTGAAAGATGGAGCGAAGCTTTCTTT. This chain connects TRBV28 to TRBJ1-1; D gene ambiguous. The germline CDR1 and CDR2 sequences are MDHEN and SYDVKM. This CDR3 is built from 12 residues. Deletions cut 5 bases from V and 8 bases from J, with 12 bases between. Filled out from reference TRBV28 and TRBJ1-1, the complete variable domain reads DVKVTQSSRYLVKRTGEKVFLECVQDMDHENMFWYRQDPGLGLRLIYFSYDVKMKEKGDIPEGYSVSREKKERFSLILESASTNQTSMYLCASSERWSEAFFGQGTRLTVV.